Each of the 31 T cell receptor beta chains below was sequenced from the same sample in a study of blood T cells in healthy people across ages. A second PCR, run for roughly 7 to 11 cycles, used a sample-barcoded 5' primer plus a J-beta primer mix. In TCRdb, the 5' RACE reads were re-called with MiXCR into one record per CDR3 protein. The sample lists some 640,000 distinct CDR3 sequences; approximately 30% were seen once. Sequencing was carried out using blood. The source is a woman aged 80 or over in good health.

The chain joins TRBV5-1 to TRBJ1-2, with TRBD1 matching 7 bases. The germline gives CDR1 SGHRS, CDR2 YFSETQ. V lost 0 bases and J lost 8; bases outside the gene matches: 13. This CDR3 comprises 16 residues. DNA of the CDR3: TGCGCCAGCAGCTTGGAGGTTAGGGACAGACCAATCGGCTACACCTTC. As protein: CASSLEVRDRPIGYTF.

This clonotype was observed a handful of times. The CDR3 DNA sequence: TGCAGTGCTAGAGATCTACTAAGCTCCTACAATGAGCAGTTCTTC. Residues: CSARDLLSSYNEQFF. The V call is TRBV20-1, the J call TRBJ2-1, with D unclear. CDR1 is DFQATT and CDR2 is SNEGSKA in the germline V gene (reference sequence). The CDR3 is 15 amino acids. Trimming removed 0 bases at V and 0 bases at J, with 9 bases between.

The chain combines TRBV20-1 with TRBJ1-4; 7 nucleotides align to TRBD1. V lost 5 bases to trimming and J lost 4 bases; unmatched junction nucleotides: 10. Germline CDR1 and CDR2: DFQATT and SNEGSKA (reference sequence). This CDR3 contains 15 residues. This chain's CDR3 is CSAGHRGRFNEKLFF. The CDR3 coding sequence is TGCAGTGCTGGACACAGGGGCAGGTTTAATGAAAAACTGTTTTTT.

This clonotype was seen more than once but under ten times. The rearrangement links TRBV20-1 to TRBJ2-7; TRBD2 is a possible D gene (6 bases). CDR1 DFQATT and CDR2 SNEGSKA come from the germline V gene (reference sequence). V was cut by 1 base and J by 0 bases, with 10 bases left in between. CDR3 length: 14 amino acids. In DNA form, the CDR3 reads TGCAGTGCTAGAGCTAGCGCGAGCTCCTACGAGCAGTACTTC. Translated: CSARASASSYEQYF.

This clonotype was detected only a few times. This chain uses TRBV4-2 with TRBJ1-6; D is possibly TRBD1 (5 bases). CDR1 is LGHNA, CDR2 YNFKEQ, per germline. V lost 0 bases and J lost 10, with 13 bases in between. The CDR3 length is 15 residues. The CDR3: CASSQEGGVDSPLHF. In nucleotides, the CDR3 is TGTGCCAGCAGCCAAGAGGGGGGGGTAGACTCACCCCTCCACTTT.

The CDR3 here is CSAKTGDRGNVQFF. DNA for the CDR3: TGCAGCGCTAAGACAGGGGACAGGGGCAACGTGCAGTTCTTC. V and J are TRBV29-1 and TRBJ2-1, with TRBD1 matching 10 bases. J was trimmed by 12 bases and V by 7 bases; bases with no gene match: 15. The CDR3 length is 14 residues. From germline, CDR1 is SQVTM and CDR2 ANQGSEA.

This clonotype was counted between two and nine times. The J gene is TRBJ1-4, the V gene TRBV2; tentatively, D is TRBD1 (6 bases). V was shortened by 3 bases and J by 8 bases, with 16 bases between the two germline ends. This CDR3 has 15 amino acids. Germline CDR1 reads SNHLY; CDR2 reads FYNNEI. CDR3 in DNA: TGTGCCAGCAGTGATCCGGGGGGCTCCGAGGAAAAACTGTTTTTT. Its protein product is CASSDPGGSEEKLFF.

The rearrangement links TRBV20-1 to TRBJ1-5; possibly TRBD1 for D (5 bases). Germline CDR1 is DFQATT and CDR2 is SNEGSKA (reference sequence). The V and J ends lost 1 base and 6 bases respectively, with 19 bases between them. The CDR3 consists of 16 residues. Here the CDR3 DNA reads TGCAGTGCTAGAGTTGCTACCGGGGCCCGGGGTCAGCCCCAGCATTTT. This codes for CSARVATGARGQPQHF.

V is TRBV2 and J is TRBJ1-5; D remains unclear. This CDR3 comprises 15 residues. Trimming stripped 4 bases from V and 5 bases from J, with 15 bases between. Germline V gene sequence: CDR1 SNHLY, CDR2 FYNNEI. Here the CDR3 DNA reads TGTGCCAGCAGTGTCGCTCGGGGTTGGGATCAGCCCCAGCATTTT. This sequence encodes CASSVARGWDQPQHF.

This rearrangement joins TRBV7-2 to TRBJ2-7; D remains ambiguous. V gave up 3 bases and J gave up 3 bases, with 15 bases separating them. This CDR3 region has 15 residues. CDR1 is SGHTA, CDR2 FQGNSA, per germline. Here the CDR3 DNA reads TGTGCCAGCAGCTTGATATCAAGGACCCACTACGAGCAGTACTTC. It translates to CASSLISRTHYEQYF. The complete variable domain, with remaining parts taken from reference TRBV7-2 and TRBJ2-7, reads GAGVSQSPSNKVTEKGKDVELRCDPISGHTALYWYRQSLGQGLEFLIYFQGNSAPDKSGLPSDRFSAERTGGSVSTLTIQRTQQEDSAVYLCASSLISRTHYEQYFGPGTRLTVT.

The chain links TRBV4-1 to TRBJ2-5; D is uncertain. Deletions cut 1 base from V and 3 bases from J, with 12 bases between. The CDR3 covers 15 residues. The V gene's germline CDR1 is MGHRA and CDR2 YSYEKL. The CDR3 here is CASSQGIVTKETQYF. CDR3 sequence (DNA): TGCGCCAGCAGCCAAGGGATAGTTACTAAAGAGACCCAGTACTTC.

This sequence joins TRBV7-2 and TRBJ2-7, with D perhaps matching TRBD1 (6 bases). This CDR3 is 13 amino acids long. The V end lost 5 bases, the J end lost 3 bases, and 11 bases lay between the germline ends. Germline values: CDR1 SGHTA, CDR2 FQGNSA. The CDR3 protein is CTSSIEDSYEQYF. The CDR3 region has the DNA TGTACCAGCAGCATAGAGGACAGCTACGAGCAGTACTTC.

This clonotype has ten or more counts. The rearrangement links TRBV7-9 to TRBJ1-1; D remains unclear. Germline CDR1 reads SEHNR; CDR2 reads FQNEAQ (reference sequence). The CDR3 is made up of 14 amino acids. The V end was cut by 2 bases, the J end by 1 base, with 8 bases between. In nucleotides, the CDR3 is TGTGCCAGCAGCTTATCGGTGCAGAACACTGAAGCTTTCTTT. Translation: CASSLSVQNTEAFF.

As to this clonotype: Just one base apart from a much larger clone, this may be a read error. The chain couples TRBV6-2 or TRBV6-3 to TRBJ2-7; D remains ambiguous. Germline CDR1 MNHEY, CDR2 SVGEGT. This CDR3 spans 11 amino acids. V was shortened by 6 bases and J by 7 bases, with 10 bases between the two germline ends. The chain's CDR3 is CASRENNEQYF. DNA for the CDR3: TGTGCCAGCAGAGAAAACAATGAGCAGTACTTC.

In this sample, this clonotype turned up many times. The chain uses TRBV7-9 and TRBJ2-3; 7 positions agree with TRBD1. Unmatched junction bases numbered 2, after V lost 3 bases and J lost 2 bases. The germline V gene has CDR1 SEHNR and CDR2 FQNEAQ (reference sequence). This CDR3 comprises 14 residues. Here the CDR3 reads CASSFGQDTDTQYF. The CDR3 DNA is TGTGCCAGCAGCTTCGGACAGGACACAGATACGCAGTATTTT. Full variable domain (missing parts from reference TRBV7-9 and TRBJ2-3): DTGVSQNPRHKITKRGQNVTFRCDPISEHNRLYWYRQTLGQGPEFLTYFQNEAQLEKSRLLSDRFSAERPKGSFSTLEIQRTEQGDSAMYLCASSFGQDTDTQYFGPGTRLTVL.

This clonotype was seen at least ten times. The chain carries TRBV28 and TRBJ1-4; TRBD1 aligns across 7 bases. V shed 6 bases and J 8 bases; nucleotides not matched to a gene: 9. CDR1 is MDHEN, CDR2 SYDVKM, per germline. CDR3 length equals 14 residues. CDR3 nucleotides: TGTGCCAGCAGCTGGACAGGAGGTCGGGAAAAACTGTTTTTT. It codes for CASSWTGGREKLFF.

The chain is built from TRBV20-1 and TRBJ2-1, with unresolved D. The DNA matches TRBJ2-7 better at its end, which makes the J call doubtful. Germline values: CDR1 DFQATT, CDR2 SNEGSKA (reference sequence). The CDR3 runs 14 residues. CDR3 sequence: CSAGAPIAYNEQYF. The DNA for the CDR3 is TGCAGTGCTGGAGCACCTATCGCCTACAATGAGCAGTACTTC.

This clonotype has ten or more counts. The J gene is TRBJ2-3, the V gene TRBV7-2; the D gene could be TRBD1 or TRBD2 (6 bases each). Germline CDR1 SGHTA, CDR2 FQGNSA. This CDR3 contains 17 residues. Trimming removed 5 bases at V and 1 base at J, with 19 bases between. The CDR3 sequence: CASSPVGGPIRTDTQYF. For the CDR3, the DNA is TGTGCCAGCAGCCCAGTAGGGGGGCCCATACGCACAGATACGCAGTATTTT.

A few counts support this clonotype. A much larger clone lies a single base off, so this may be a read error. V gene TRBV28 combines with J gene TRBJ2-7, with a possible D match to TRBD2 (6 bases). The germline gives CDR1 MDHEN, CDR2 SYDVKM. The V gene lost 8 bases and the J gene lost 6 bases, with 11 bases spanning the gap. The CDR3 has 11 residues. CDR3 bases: TGTGCCAGCGGCGGGGCCTCCGAGCAGTACTTC. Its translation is CASGGASEQYF.

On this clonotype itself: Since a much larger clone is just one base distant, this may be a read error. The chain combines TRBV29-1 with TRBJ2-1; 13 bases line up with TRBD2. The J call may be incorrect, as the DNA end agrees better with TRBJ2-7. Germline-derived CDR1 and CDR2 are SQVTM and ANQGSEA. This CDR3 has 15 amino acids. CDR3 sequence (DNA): TGCAGCGATTCGGGACTAGCGGGGCCCTACAATGAGCAGTACTTC. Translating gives CSDSGLAGPYNEQYF.

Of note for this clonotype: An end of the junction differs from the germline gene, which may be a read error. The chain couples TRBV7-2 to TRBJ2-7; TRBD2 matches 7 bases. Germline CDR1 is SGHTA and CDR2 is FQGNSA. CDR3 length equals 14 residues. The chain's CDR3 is CASSLNPGDYGQYF. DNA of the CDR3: TGTGCCAGCAGCTTAAATCCGGGGGACTACGGGCAGTACTTC.

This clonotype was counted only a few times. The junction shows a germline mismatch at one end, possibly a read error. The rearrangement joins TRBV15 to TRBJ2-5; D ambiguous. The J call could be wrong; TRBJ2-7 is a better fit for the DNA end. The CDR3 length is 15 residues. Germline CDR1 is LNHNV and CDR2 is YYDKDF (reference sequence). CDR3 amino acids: CTTSRDRVPSGEQYF. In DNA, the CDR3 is TGTACCACCAGCAGAGATAGGGTCCCGTCGGGCGAGCAGTACTTC.

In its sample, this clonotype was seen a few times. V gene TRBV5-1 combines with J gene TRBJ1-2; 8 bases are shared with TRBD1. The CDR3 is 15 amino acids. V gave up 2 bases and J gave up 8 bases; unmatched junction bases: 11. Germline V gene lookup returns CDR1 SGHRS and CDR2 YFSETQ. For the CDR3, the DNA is TGCGCCAGCAGCTTTGGGCAGGGGGCTTGGGACGGCTACACCTTC. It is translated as CASSFGQGAWDGYTF.

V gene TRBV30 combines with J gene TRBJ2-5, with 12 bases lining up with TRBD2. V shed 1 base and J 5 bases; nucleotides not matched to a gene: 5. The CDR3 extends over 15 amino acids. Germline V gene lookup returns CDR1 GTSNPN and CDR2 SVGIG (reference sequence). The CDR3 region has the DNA TGTGCCTGGAGTGCCAACGGACTAGCGGGGGAGACCCAGTACTTC. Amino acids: CAWSANGLAGETQYF. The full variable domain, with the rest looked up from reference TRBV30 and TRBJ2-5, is SQTIHQWPATLVQPVGSPLSLECTVEGTSNPNLYWYRQAAGRGLQLLFYSVGIGQISSEVPQNLSASRPQDRQFILSSKKLLLSDSGFYLCAWSANGLAGETQYFGPGTRLLVL.

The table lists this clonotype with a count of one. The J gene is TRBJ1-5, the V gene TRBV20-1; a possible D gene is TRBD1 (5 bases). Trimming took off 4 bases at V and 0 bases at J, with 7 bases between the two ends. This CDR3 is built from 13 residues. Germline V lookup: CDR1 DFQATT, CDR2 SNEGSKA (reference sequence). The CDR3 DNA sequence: TGCAGTGCTACGGGGGGTAGCAATCAGCCCCAGCATTTT. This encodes CSATGGSNQPQHF.

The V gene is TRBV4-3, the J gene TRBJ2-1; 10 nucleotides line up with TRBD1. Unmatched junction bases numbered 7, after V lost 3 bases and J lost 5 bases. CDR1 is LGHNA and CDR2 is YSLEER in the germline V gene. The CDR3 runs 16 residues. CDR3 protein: CASSQGQGNGNNEQFF. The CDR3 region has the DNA TGCGCCAGCAGCCAGGGACAGGGGAATGGTAACAATGAGCAGTTCTTC.

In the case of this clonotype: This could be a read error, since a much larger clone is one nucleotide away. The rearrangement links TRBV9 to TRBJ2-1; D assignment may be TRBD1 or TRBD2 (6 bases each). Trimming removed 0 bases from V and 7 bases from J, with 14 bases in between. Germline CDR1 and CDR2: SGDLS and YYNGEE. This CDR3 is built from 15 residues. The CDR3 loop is CASSVVVGGENEQFF. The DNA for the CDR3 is TGTGCCAGCAGCGTAGTAGTGGGGGGCGAGAATGAGCAGTTCTTC.

In DNA, the CDR3 is TGTGCCACCACTGTCCGCGGCAGGGAAAGCACTGAAGCTTTCTTT. Its translation is CATTVRGRESTEAFF. The chain joins TRBV10-3 to TRBJ1-1, with a tentative D call TRBD1 (5 bases). The CDR3 has 15 amino acids. Trimming stripped 10 bases from V and 4 bases from J, with 22 bases between. From germline, CDR1 is ENHRY and CDR2 SYGVKD.

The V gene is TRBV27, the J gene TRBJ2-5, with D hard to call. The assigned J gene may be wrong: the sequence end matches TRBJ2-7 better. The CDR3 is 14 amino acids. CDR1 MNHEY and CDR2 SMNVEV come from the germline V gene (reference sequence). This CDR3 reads CASRPRTQFYEQYF. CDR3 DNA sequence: TGTGCCAGCAGGCCTAGGACGCAGTTCTACGAGCAGTACTTC.

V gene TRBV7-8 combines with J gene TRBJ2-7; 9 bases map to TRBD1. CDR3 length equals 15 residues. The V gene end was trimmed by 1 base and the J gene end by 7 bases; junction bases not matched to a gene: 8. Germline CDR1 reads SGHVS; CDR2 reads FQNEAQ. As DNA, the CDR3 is TGTGCCAGCAGCTTAGACCTACAGGGGGCCCGGGAGCAGTACTTC. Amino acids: CASSLDLQGAREQYF.

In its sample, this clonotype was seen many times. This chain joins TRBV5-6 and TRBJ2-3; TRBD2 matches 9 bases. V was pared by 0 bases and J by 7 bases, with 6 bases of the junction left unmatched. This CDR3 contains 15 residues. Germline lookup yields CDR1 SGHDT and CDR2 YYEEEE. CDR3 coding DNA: TGTGCCAGCAGCTTGGCTAGCGGGGATCGAAATACGCAGTATTTT. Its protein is CASSLASGDRNTQYF. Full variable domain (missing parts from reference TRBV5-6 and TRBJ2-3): DAGVTQSPTHLIKTRGQQVTLRCSPKSGHDTVSWYQQALGQGPQFIFQYYEEEERQRGNFPDRFSGHQFPNYSSELNVNALLLGDSALYLCASSLASGDRNTQYFGPGTRLTVL.